This T cell receptor (beta chain) emerged from a study of tumor and adjacent non-tumor tissue in lung cancer. The wider study: Samples averaged around 4 million productive TCRbeta reads each.

Germline loops: CDR1 SGHNT, CDR2 YENEEA. The CDR3 has 14 residues. TCRbeta libraries were built with three rounds of nested PCR, modified from ARM-PCR. TCRdb redid the calling of the multiplex PCR reads with MiXCR, one entry per CDR3 protein. This table has 200,000 to 250,000 distinct CDR3 sequences, 71% appearing once. The study, taken as a whole, reports: Tumor tissue had significantly higher TCR diversity than normal lung. Shorter survival was associated with higher TCR diversity in tumors.

The template was RNA from unsorted bulk tissue. Between August and November 2014, newly diagnosed, chemotherapy-naive lung cancer patients underwent thoracic surgery in China. For this clonotype: The antigen is unknown. The junction departs from germline at one end; a sequencing error may be responsible.

The J gene is TRBJ2-2, the V gene TRBV11-3; 7 positions match TRBD2. The TCR was taken from a man aged 55 to 70 with non-small cell lung cancer. What was sequenced was lung tumor tissue. CDR3 amino acids: CASNLTGGTGELFF. In DNA, the CDR3 is TGTGCCAGCAACTTAACGGGGGGAACCGGGGAGCTGTTTTTT.